This T cell receptor beta chain originates from a study of cytomegalovirus exposure and HLA in healthy donors. Findings and limits, study-wide: There were 150 or so TCR beta chains listed as cytomegalovirus-associated.

Germline lookup yields CDR1 KGHSH and CDR2 LQKENI. This CDR3 contains 14 residues. Trimming removed 2 bases at V and 0 bases at J, with 7 bases between. This clone was observed a few times. What it binds is not known. It was with 60 Vbeta and 13 Jbeta primers that the PCR ran. Repertoires were generated with immunoSEQ multiplex PCR, while TCRdb's copy carries only in-frame clones and drops some. This table holds about 130,000 clones, around 77% found once. This clonotype was sampled from a man in his forties or fifties in good health and CMV-seronegative. The sequenced sample consisted of PBMCs. The chain recombines TRBV18 with TRBJ1-1; D is undetermined. This chain's CDR3 is CASSPGVMNTEAFF. CDR3 sequence (DNA): TGTGCCAGCTCACCAGGAGTAATGAACACTGAAGCTTTCTTT. The entire variable domain, with the rest obtained from reference TRBV18 and TRBJ1-1, is as follows: NAGVMQNPRHLVRRRGQEARLRCSPMKGHSHVYWYRQLPEEGLKFMVYLQKENIIDESGMPKERFSAEFPKEGPSILRIQQVVRGDSAAYFCASSPGVMNTEAFFGQGTRLTVV.